This T cell receptor beta chain was sequenced for a study of T cells in Graves' hyperthyroidism and ophthalmopathy. Regarding the study as a whole: Within blood appeared most thyroid clonotypes that had expanded above 0.001.

The CDR3 regions of TCR beta were amplified from RNA transcripts. An initial round of RT-PCR targeting the TCR CDR3 relied on the HTBI primer set. TCRdb ran MiXCR on the multiplex PCR reads and lists one entry per CDR3 protein. The data hold under 400,000 distinct CDR3 sequences, with about 13% observed a single time. CDR3 length: 15 residues. Unmatched junction bases numbered 14, after V lost 10 bases and J lost 8 bases. Germline V CDR1 and CDR2: MDHEN, SYDVKM. An absence of ophthalmopathy progression within 18 months meant stable Graves' hyperthyroidism. With respect to this clonotype: As yet, its antigen is unknown.

Specimen: blood. The receptor's source is a woman aged 18-35 years with Graves' hyperthyroidism. This chain connects TRBV28 to TRBJ1-1, with 12 bases lining up with TRBD1. CDR3 loop: CAISSLTGTGGEAFF. In DNA, the CDR3 is TGTGCCATCAGCTCCTTGACCGGGACAGGGGGCGAAGCTTTCTTT. Complete variable domain (other parts from reference TRBV28 and TRBJ1-1): DVKVTQSSRYLVKRTGEKVFLECVQDMDHENMFWYRQDPGLGLRLIYFSYDVKMKEKGDIPEGYSVSREKKERFSLILESASTNQTSMYLCAISSLTGTGGEAFFGQGTRLTVV.